This TCR beta chain was sequenced during a study of early T cells in non-severe SARS-CoV-2 infection. Study-level results: Matching with VDJdb favored anti-spike CD8 responses (missing private and CD4 specificities).

The protocol attached unique molecular identifiers to individual cDNA molecules. One entry per CDR3 protein results from TCRdb running MiXCR on the 5' RACE reads. The sample includes under 85,000 distinct CDR3 sequences, roughly 12% seen only once; the top ten take 1.1%. The CDR3 has 13 residues. V lost 1 base, J lost 10 bases, and 5 bases stayed unmatched. From germline, CDR1 is SGHTA and CDR2 FQGNSA. This clonotype has ten or more counts. As yet, its antigen is unknown. The receptor comes from an adult who was a healthcare worker with PCR-confirmed SARS-CoV-2 infection or an uninfected control (not recorded which). The material sequenced was whole blood. This chain connects TRBV7-2 to TRBJ2-3, with TRBD2 matching over 7 bases. The CDR3 sequence: CASSLGDYPPQYF. CDR3 sequence (DNA): TGTGCCAGCAGCTTAGGGGACTATCCCCCGCAGTATTTT.